The 25 T cell receptor beta chains below come from one sample, sequenced in a study of shared clonotypes between healthy human individuals. Here immunoSEQ multiplex PCR was the method, and the copy in TCRdb shows in-frame clones only, minus some. The sample carries under 600,000 clones, around 97% recorded once. The sample taken for sequencing was naive CD4+ T cells sorted from blood. Documented subset: CD45RA+ positively selected. Receptors were obtained from a woman younger than 45 in good health.

V gene TRBV10-2 combines with J gene TRBJ1-2, with D uncertain. The V end lost 8 bases, the J end lost 5 bases, and 15 bases lay between the germline ends. This CDR3 region has 13 residues. The germline V gene has CDR1 WSHSY and CDR2 SAAADI. CDR3 region: CASGRGEGYGYTF. The CDR3 region has the DNA TGCGCCAGCGGTCGCGGGGAAGGATATGGCTACACCTTC.

The chain uses TRBV7-9 and TRBJ2-1; D remains unclear. Per the germline V gene, CDR1 is SEHNR and CDR2 is FQNEAQ (reference sequence). Trimming left V 0 bases short and J 4 bases short, with 10 bases between. The CDR3 sequence is 15 residues long. As DNA, the CDR3 is TGTGCCAGCAGCTTAGCCTCGACAATTTACAATGAGCAGTTCTTC. Protein: CASSLASTIYNEQFF.

The chain has TRBV30 and TRBJ1-5; no clear D. Deletions cut 2 bases from V and 3 bases from J, with 8 bases between. The germline gives CDR1 GTSNPN, CDR2 SVGIG (reference sequence). The CDR3 consists of 13 residues. The CDR3 sequence is CAWSRRVNQPQHF. The CDR3 nucleotides are TGTGCCTGGAGTAGAAGGGTCAATCAGCCCCAGCATTTT.

The genes are TRBV7-9 and TRBJ2-1, with D possibly being TRBD2 (5 bases). Germline V gene data show CDR1 as SEHNR and CDR2 as FQNEAQ (reference sequence). The CDR3 spans 13 residues. Trimming pared 3 bases from V and 4 bases from J, leaving 7 bases between. CDR3 residues: CASSFGLYNEQFF. The CDR3 DNA reads TGTGCCAGCAGCTTCGGACTGTACAATGAGCAGTTCTTC.

This chain uses TRBV28 with TRBJ2-7; D remains unclear. The CDR3 has 18 residues. V shed 1 base and J shed 1 base, with 20 bases lying between them. Germline values: CDR1 MDHEN, CDR2 SYDVKM. CDR3 nucleotides: TGTGCCAGCAGTTTATCCCGTCATAGGTTCAGAGGTTCCTACGAGCAGTACTTC. Amino acid sequence: CASSLSRHRFRGSYEQYF.

The rearrangement uses TRBV19 and TRBJ1-1; unclear D gene. V was shortened by 7 bases and J by 7 bases, with 22 bases between the two germline ends. CDR3 size: 15 residues. Per germline, CDR1 LNHDA and CDR2 SQIVND (reference sequence). CDR3 region: CASTRYTDVSSEAFF. The CDR3 DNA is TGTGCCAGTACGAGATATACGGACGTCTCGAGTGAAGCTTTCTTT.

This chain joins TRBV28 and TRBJ2-1; unclear D gene. Trimming stripped 8 bases from V and 7 bases from J, with 15 bases between. The CDR3 length is 13 residues. In germline, CDR1 is MDHEN, CDR2 SYDVKM. CDR3 in DNA: TGTGCCAGCTGGAATAACCCTTCGAATGAGCAGTTCTTC. Amino acids: CASWNNPSNEQFF.

To note about this clone: The germline gene is not matched at one end of the junction; a read error may be the cause. The V gene is TRBV18, the J gene TRBJ2-2; the match to TRBD1 covers 8 bases. This CDR3 spans 15 amino acids. Germline V gene data show CDR1 as KGHSH and CDR2 as LQKENI. As DNA, the CDR3 is TGTGCCAGTTCACTTCAGGGGGCTGACGCCGGGGAGCTGTTTTTT. Translation gives CASSLQGADAGELFF.

The J gene is TRBJ2-2, the V gene TRBV27, with TRBD2 matching 8 bases. The CDR3 has 16 residues. The V segment lost 6 bases and the J segment 3 bases; nucleotides outside the gene matches: 9. The V gene's germline CDR1 is MNHEY and CDR2 SMNVEV (reference sequence). The CDR3 nucleotides read TGTGCCAGCAGGCGTATAAGCGGGAGAGACACCGGGGAGCTGTTTTTT. The encoded protein is CASRRISGRDTGELFF.

This clone showed up just once. The V gene is TRBV28, the J gene TRBJ2-7; tentative D call: TRBD1 (6 bases). The CDR3 is 16 residues long. Germline V lookup: CDR1 MDHEN, CDR2 SYDVKM. V was cut by 4 bases and J by 0 bases, with 16 bases left in between. CDR3 in DNA: TGTGCCAGCAGTTCCCCAGGGGCCCAAATCTCCTACGAGCAGTACTTC. Translated: CASSSPGAQISYEQYF.

This chain connects TRBV2 to TRBJ2-7; D uncertain. The CDR3 has 12 amino acids. Trimming took 7 bases from V and 6 from J, leaving 13 bases between them. CDR1 SNHLY and CDR2 FYNNEI come from the germline V gene. The CDR3 loop is CASTATVGEQYF. In nucleotides, the CDR3 is TGTGCCAGCACGGCCACTGTGGGCGAGCAGTACTTC.

This clone appeared a single time. The V and J genes are TRBV28 and TRBJ2-3; possibly TRBD2 for D (6 bases). V was trimmed by 4 bases and J by 5 bases, leaving 10 bases between them. Germline loops: CDR1 MDHEN, CDR2 SYDVKM. CDR3 length equals 13 residues. The CDR3 nucleotides read TGTGCCAGCAGTTGGGGAGGCCAAGATACGCAGTATTTT. Protein product: CASSWGGQDTQYF.

V and J are TRBV19 and TRBJ2-5; 8 bases fit TRBD2. Germline values: CDR1 LNHDA, CDR2 SQIVND (reference sequence). This CDR3 spans 14 amino acids. V lost 4 bases to trimming and J lost 5 bases; unmatched junction nucleotides: 6. The CDR3 is CASSTLAGLETQYF. The CDR3 bases are TGTGCCAGTAGTACCCTAGCGGGTTTGGAGACCCAGTACTTC. The full variable domain, with the rest looked up from reference TRBV19 and TRBJ2-5, is DGGITQSPKYLFRKEGQNVTLSCEQNLNHDAMYWYRQDPGQGLRLIYYSQIVNDFQKGDIAEGYSVSREKKESFPLTVTSAQKNPTAFYLCASSTLAGLETQYFGPGTRLLVL.

The chain links TRBV19 to TRBJ2-5, with 9 bases that match TRBD2. The CDR3 spans 14 residues. Germline V gene lookup returns CDR1 LNHDA and CDR2 SQIVND (reference sequence). With 7 bases clipped from V and 2 bases from J, the junction kept 5 bases outside the gene matches. In DNA form, the CDR3 reads TGTGCCAGTAAGGCGGGAGGGATACAAGAGACCCAGTACTTC. It yields the protein CASKAGGIQETQYF.

The V call is TRBV28, the J call TRBJ1-5, with D unclear. There are 16 residues in the CDR3. Trimming took off 6 bases at V and 0 bases at J, with 15 bases between the two ends. Per the germline V gene, CDR1 is MDHEN and CDR2 is SYDVKM. For the CDR3, the DNA is TGTGCCAGCAGGTCGGGAGGTGCCTATAGCAATCAGCCCCAGCATTTT. It specifies CASRSGGAYSNQPQHF.

This clone was counted a single time. This sequence joins TRBV7-3 and TRBJ2-1; 9 nucleotides line up with TRBD2. The V gene's germline CDR1 is SGHTA and CDR2 FQGTGA. V trimming: 5 bases; J trimming: 10 bases; junction bases outside the gene matches: 18. The CDR3 sequence is 17 residues long. The CDR3 loop reads CASSRTNFAGGPREQFF. CDR3 nucleotides: TGTGCCAGCAGCCGAACCAACTTTGCGGGAGGGCCCCGGGAGCAGTTCTTC.

This clone was recorded once. The gene calls are TRBV6-4 and TRBJ2-1; 11 bases are a match to TRBD1. With V trimmed by 5 bases and J by 6 bases, 3 bases remained unmatched. This CDR3 contains 14 residues. Germline CDR1 is MRHNA and CDR2 is SNTAGT. In nucleotides, the CDR3 is TGTGCCAGCAGTACCGGGACAGGGGGCAATGAGCAGTTCTTC. Its protein is CASSTGTGGNEQFF.

The chain is built from TRBV28 and TRBJ1-6; 10 bases agree with TRBD1. CDR3 length: 15 amino acids. V was clipped by 6 bases and J by 6 bases; unmatched bases: 5. In germline, CDR1 is MDHEN, CDR2 SYDVKM. CDR3 in amino acids: CASRPGTGVNSPLHF. DNA of the CDR3: TGTGCCAGCAGACCAGGGACAGGGGTTAATTCACCCCTCCACTTT. Full variable domain (outside the CDR3, taken from reference TRBV28 and TRBJ1-6): DVKVTQSSRYLVKRTGEKVFLECVQDMDHENMFWYRQDPGLGLRLIYFSYDVKMKEKGDIPEGYSVSREKKERFSLILESASTNQTSMYLCASRPGTGVNSPLHFGNGTRLTVT.

The chain joins TRBV28 to TRBJ1-2; the D gene is possibly TRBD1 (5 bases). Germline loops: CDR1 MDHEN, CDR2 SYDVKM. The CDR3 totals 14 residues. V lost 3 bases and J lost 3, with 11 bases in between. The CDR3 here is CASSFRDWDYGYTF. DNA for the CDR3: TGTGCCAGCAGTTTTAGGGACTGGGACTATGGCTACACCTTC.

This chain uses TRBV5-1 with TRBJ2-7; 9 bases are a match to TRBD1. This CDR3 contains 15 residues. The V gene's germline CDR1 is SGHRS and CDR2 YFSETQ. The ends lost 2 bases at V and 5 bases at J; junction bases unmatched: 8. This chain's CDR3 is CASSFVGTGRNEQYF. Written as DNA, the CDR3 is TGCGCCAGCAGCTTTGTCGGGACAGGGAGGAACGAGCAGTACTTC.

The V call is TRBV10-3, the J call TRBJ1-1, with TRBD1 as a possible D gene (5 bases). This CDR3 is built from 13 residues. The germline gives CDR1 ENHRY, CDR2 SYGVKD. Deletions cut 10 bases from V and 5 bases from J, with 17 bases between. CDR3 in amino acids: CATTDTPRTEAFF. CDR3 DNA sequence: TGTGCCACCACGGACACGCCTCGGACTGAAGCTTTCTTT.

The V call is TRBV4-1, the J call TRBJ2-5, with D uncertain. This CDR3 contains 13 residues. Between the trimmed V and J ends, which lost 1 base and 5 bases, there was a span of 8 bases. The germline V gene encodes CDR1 MGHRA and CDR2 YSYEKL. The CDR3 coding sequence is TGCGCCAGCAGCCAAGTAGTTACGGAGACCCAGTACTTC. The encoded protein is CASSQVVTETQYF.

The CDR3 region is CASSFGTSGMGNEQFF. Here the CDR3 DNA reads TGTGCCAGCAGCTTCGGGACTAGCGGGATGGGCAATGAGCAGTTCTTC. The chain uses TRBV5-8 and TRBJ2-1; 13 bases line up with TRBD2. The CDR3 has 16 amino acids. CDR1 SGHTS and CDR2 YDEGEE come from the germline V gene. Trimming took 2 bases from V and 6 from J; bases not matched to a gene: 5. Based on the CDR3 plus reference TRBV5-8 and TRBJ2-1, the full variable domain is EAGVTQSPTHLIKTRGQQATLRCSPISGHTSVYWYQQALGLGLQFLLWYDEGEERNRGNFPPRFSGRQFPNYSSELNVNALELEDSALYLCASSFGTSGMGNEQFFGPGTRLTVL.

The V and J genes are TRBV28 and TRBJ1-4; the D gene is possibly TRBD1 (5 bases). Trimming stripped 1 base from V and 8 bases from J, with 14 bases between. Germline CDR1 is MDHEN and CDR2 is SYDVKM. The CDR3 is 15 amino acids. DNA for the CDR3: TGTGCCAGCAGTTTATTAAGCGCCCGGGGGGAAAAACTGTTTTTT. Its protein product is CASSLLSARGEKLFF.

The CDR3 loop reads CASSQDRGTAYSYEQYF. The CDR3 nucleotides are TGCGCCAGCAGCCAAGATCGTGGGACAGCTTACTCCTACGAGCAGTACTTC. This chain links TRBV4-1 with TRBJ2-7, with 7 bases aligning to TRBD1. CDR3 length equals 17 residues. CDR1 is MGHRA, CDR2 YSYEKL, per germline. V lost 0 bases and J lost 0; bases outside the gene matches: 8.